Below, 9 T cell receptor beta chains from the same sample are listed, as sequenced in a study of T-cell memory formation after mild COVID-19. TCRdb re-derived calls from the 5' RACE reads in MiXCR, one entry per CDR3 protein. The sample consists of 85,000 to 130,000 distinct CDR3 sequences, approximately 10% of them appearing once. The sequenced material came from PBMCs or a T cell subset sorted from them (not recorded which). These receptors originate from a young man who had mild COVID-19 (a few samples of this study predate the infection). Cell type and time point are not known.

A few counts support this clonotype. The chain joins TRBV7-8 to TRBJ1-1; D call uncertain. This CDR3 has 15 residues. Germline-derived CDR1 and CDR2 are SGHVS and FQNEAQ. Trimming took 1 base from V and 0 from J, leaving 9 bases between them. CDR3 bases: TGTGCCAGCAGCTTAGTTCACGAGCTGAACACTGAAGCTTTCTTT. Translation: CASSLVHELNTEAFF.

Judged by abundance, this clonotype is medium-sized (0.01 to 0.1%). J is TRBJ2-1 and V is TRBV25-1, with TRBD2 matching over 9 bases. The V gene's germline CDR1 is MGHDK and CDR2 SYGVNS. The CDR3 contains 15 residues. V lost 1 base and J lost 6; bases outside the gene matches: 4. CDR3 nucleotides: TGTGCCAGCAGTGAATTAGCGGGGGAGGTCAATGAGCAGTTCTTC. This codes for CASSELAGEVNEQFF.

The genes are TRBV19 and TRBJ1-2; no definite D call. From germline, CDR1 is LNHDA and CDR2 SQIVND (reference sequence). V gave up 3 bases and J gave up 2 bases, with 7 bases separating them. The CDR3 is made up of 13 amino acids. The CDR3 reads CASSISGNYGYTF. CDR3 coding DNA: TGTGCCAGTAGTATTTCGGGAAACTATGGCTACACCTTC.

Ten or more counts support this clonotype. The rearrangement uses TRBV24-1 and TRBJ2-3, with D tentatively TRBD1 or TRBD2 (5 bases each). CDR1 and CDR2 (germline): KGHDR, SFDVKD. Between the trimmed V and J ends, which lost 5 bases and 2 bases, there was a span of 10 bases. There are 14 residues in the CDR3. The CDR3 region is CATSGGEHTDTQYF. DNA of the CDR3: TGTGCCACCAGTGGAGGGGAGCACACAGATACGCAGTATTTT.

This clonotype was detected only a few times. V and J are TRBV12-3 or TRBV12-4 and TRBJ1-2; D is uncertain. Trimming took 3 bases from V and 2 from J, leaving 7 bases between them. CDR3 length equals 13 residues. CDR3 in amino acids: CASSFLGNYGYTF. The CDR3 bases are TGTGCCAGCAGTTTCCTTGGGAACTATGGCTACACCTTC.

V is TRBV12-3 or TRBV12-4 and J is TRBJ1-2; the D gene is possibly TRBD1 (6 bases). With 5 bases removed from V and 3 bases from J, the gap between germline ends came to 13 bases. This CDR3 has 14 residues. The CDR3 nucleotides read TGTGCCAGCAGTCCCGGACAGCCGTACTATGGCTACACCTTC. Its protein product is CASSPGQPYYGYTF.

The CDR3 region is CASSTRLAGGETQYF. The CDR3 nucleotides read TGTGCCAGCAGCACGCGACTAGCGGGGGGCGAGACCCAGTACTTC. The J gene is TRBJ2-5, the V gene TRBV7-6; the match to TRBD2 covers 13 bases. The CDR3 covers 15 residues. J lost 5 bases, V lost 5 bases, and 5 bases had no gene match. Germline CDR1 SGHVS, CDR2 FNYEAQ.

This clonotype turned up a few times. This chain uses TRBV6-2 or TRBV6-3 with TRBJ2-7; D remains unclear. CDR3 length equals 12 residues. The germline V and J ends were trimmed by 5 bases and 6 bases, with 11 bases remaining between them. Germline V lookup: CDR1 MNHEY, CDR2 SVGEGT. CDR3 bases: TGTGCCAGCAGTCTGGCATGGGGCGAGCAGTACGTC. Translation: CASSLAWGEQYV.

The gene calls are TRBV3-1 and TRBJ2-1, with 8 bases that match TRBD1. The CDR3 extends over 15 amino acids. The germline CDR1 and CDR2 sequences are LGHDT and YNNKEL (reference sequence). V lost 0 bases and J lost 14; bases outside the gene matches: 12. The CDR3 DNA sequence: TGTGCCAGCAGCCAAGATGCAGGGGGCCCCTCAGGGAAGTTCTTC. Its translation is CASSQDAGGPSGKFF.